Sequencing of this T cell receptor beta chain was carried out in a study of OX40 agonist ivuxolimab in advanced cancers. Looking at the study overall: Anti-PD-1, anti-PD-L1 or anti-CTLA-4 therapy given earlier was allowed, and around 40% had some. Of the patients, three showed partial responses, one with hepatocellular carcinoma and two with cutaneous melanoma.

Trimming took 6 bases from V and 7 from J; bases not matched to a gene: 10. The germline gives CDR1 KGHSH, CDR2 LQKENI. The length of the CDR3 is 15 residues. Patients with autoimmune history or systemic immunosuppression were excluded. TCRdb keeps only in-frame clones here, not all; method: immunoSEQ multiplex PCR. The profile shows 35,000 to 40,000 clones, about 85% of them singletons. The origin of this receptor is an adult with an advanced solid tumor such as melanoma, head and neck, liver or kidney cancer. This material consisted of CD4+ or CD8+ T cells sorted from blood, taken in a trial of the OX40 agonist ivuxolimab. V gene TRBV18 combines with J gene TRBJ1-4; 8 nucleotides agree with TRBD1. This CDR3 reads CASSLRQGAGEKLFF. CDR3 in DNA: TGTGCCAGCTCCCTCAGGCAGGGGGCGGGTGAAAAACTGTTTTTT.